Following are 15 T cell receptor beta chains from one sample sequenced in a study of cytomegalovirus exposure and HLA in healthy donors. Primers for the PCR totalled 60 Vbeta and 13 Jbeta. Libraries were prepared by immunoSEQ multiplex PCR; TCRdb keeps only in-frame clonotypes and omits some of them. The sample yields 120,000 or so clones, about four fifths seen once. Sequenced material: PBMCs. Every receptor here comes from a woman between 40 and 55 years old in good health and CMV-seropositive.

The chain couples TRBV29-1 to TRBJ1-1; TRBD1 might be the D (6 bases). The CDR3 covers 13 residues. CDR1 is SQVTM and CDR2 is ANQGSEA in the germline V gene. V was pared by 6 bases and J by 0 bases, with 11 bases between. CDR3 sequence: CSVRTAMNTEAFF. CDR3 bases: TGCAGCGTGCGGACAGCTATGAACACTGAAGCTTTCTTT. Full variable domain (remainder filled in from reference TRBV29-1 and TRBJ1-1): SAVISQKPSRDICQRGTSLTIQCQVDSQVTMMFWYRQQPGQSLTLIATANQGSEATYESGFVIDKFPISRPNLTFSTLTVSNMSPEDSSIYLCSVRTAMNTEAFFGQGTRLTVV.

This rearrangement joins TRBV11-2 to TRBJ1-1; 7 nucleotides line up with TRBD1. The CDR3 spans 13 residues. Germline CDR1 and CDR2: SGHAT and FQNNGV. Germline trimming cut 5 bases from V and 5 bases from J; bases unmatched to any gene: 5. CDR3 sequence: CASSLDRETEAFF. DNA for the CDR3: TGTGCCAGCAGCCTCGACAGGGAGACTGAAGCTTTCTTT.

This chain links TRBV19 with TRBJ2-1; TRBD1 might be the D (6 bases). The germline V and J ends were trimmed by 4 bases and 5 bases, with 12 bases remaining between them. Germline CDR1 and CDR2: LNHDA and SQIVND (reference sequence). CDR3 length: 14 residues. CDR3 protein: CASSTPGTHNEQFF. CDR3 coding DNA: TGTGCCAGTAGTACCCCTGGGACACACAATGAGCAGTTCTTC.

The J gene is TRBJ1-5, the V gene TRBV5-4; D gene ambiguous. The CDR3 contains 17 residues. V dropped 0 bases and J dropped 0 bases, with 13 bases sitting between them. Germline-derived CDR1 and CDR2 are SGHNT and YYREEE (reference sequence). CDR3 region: CASSLVVHSNSNQPQHF. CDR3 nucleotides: TGTGCCAGCAGCTTGGTGGTGCACTCGAATAGCAATCAGCCCCAGCATTTT.

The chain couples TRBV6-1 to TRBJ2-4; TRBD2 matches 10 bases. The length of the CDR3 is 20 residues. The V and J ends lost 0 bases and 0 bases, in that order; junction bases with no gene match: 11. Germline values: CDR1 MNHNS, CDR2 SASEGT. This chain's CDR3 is CASSEAVGLAGVLAKNIQYF. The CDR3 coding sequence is TGTGCCAGCAGTGAAGCGGTCGGGCTAGCGGGAGTTTTAGCCAAAAACATTCAGTACTTC.

CDR3 DNA sequence: TGCGCCAGCAGCCAAGGTGTGTCGGGGAATAGCAATCAGCCCCAGCATTTT. Encoded protein: CASSQGVSGNSNQPQHF. This chain connects TRBV4-1 to TRBJ1-5; no clear D gene. V shed 1 base and J shed 0 bases, with 13 bases lying between them. Germline V gives CDR1 MGHRA, CDR2 YSYEKL. The CDR3 length is 17 residues.

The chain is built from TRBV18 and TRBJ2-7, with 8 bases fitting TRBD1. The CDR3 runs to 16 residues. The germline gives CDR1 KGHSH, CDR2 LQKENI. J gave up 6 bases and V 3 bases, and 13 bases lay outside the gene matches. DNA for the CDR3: TGTGCCAGCTCACCTACCTTGGACAGGGTCGTCTTCGAGCAGTACTTC. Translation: CASSPTLDRVVFEQYF.

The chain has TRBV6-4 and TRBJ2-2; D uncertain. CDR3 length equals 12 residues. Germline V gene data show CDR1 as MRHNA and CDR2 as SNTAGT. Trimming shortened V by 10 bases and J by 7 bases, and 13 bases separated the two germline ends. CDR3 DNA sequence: TGTGCCACAAGGAATCTAGTCGGGGAGCTGTTTTTT. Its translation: CATRNLVGELFF.

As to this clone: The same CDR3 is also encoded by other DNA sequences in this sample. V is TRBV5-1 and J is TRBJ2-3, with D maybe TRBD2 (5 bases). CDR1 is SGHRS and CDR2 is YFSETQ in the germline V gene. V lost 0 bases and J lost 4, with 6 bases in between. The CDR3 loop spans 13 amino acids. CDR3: CASSLAGADTQYF. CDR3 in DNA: TGCGCCAGCAGCTTGGCCGGGGCAGATACGCAGTATTTT.

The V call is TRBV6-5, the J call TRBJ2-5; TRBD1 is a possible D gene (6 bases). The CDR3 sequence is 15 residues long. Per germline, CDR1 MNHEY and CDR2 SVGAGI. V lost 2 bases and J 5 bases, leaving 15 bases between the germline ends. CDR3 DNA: TGTGCCAGCAGTTACGGTTACAGGGCGAGGGAGACCCAGTACTTC. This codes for CASSYGYRARETQYF.

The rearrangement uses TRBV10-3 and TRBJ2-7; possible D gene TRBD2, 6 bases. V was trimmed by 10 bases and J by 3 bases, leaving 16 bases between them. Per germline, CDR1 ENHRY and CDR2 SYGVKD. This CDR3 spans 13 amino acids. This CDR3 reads CATTLALNYEQYF. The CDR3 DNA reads TGTGCCACCACCCTAGCGCTGAACTACGAGCAGTACTTC.

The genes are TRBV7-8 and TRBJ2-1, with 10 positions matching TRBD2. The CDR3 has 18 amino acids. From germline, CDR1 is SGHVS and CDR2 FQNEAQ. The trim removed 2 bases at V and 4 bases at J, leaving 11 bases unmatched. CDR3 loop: CASSLTSLTSGTYNEQFF. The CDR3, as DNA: TGTGCCAGCAGCTTAACCTCATTAACTAGCGGGACTTACAATGAGCAGTTCTTC.

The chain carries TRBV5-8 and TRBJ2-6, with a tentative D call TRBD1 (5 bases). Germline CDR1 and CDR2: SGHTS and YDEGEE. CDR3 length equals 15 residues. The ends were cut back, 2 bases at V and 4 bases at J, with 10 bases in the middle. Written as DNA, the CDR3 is TGTGCCAGCAGCTTCAGGGTATCCGGGGCCAACGTCCTGACTTTC. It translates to CASSFRVSGANVLTF. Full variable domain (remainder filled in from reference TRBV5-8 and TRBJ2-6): EAGVTQSPTHLIKTRGQQATLRCSPISGHTSVYWYQQALGLGLQFLLWYDEGEERNRGNFPPRFSGRQFPNYSSELNVNALELEDSALYLCASSFRVSGANVLTFGAGSRLTVL.

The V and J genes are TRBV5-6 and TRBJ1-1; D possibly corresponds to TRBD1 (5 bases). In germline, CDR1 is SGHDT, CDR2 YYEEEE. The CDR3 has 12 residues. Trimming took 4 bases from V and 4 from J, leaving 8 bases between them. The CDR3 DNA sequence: TGTGCCAGCAGCCCGGGGGGCACTGAAGCTTTCTTT. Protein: CASSPGGTEAFF.

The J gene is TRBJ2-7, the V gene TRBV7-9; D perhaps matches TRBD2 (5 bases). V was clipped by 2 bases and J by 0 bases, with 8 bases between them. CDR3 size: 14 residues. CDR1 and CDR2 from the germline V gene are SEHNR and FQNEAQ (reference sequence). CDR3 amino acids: CASSLSRDSYEQYF. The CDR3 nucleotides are TGTGCCAGCAGCTTAAGTCGGGACTCCTACGAGCAGTACTTC.